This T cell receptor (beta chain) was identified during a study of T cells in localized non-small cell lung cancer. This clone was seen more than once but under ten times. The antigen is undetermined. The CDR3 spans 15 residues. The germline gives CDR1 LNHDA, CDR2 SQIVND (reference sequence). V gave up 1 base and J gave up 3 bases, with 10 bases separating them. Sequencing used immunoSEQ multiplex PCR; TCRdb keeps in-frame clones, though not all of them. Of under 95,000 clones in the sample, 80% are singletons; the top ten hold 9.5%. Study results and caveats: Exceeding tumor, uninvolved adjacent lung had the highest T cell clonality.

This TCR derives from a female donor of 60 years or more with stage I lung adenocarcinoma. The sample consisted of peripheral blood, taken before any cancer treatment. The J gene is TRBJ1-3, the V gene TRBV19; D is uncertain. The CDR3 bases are TGTGCCAGTAGTATAGCAGCGGGGTTTGGAAACACCATATATTTT. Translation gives CASSIAAGFGNTIYF.